This T cell receptor (beta chain) appears in the sequencing data of a study of OX40 agonist ivuxolimab in advanced cancers. The overall study: Enrollees could have had prior anti-PD-1, anti-PD-L1 or anti-CTLA-4 therapy, which about 40% had received. Overall study results and limits: People who partly responded at 0.1-3.0 mg/kg had some of the least clonal expansion seen. The expanded peripheral T cells' antigen specificity was not determined.

The table came from immunoSEQ multiplex PCR; TCRdb's copy has only in-frame clones and leaves some out. The profile covers roughly 46,000 clones, with 70% to 85% appearing a single time and about 1.8% taken by the ten largest. As concerns this clone: Antigen specificity is unknown.

Germline CDR1 LNHDA, CDR2 SQIVND (reference sequence). This CDR3 has 13 amino acids. Trimming removed 0 bases from V and 16 bases from J, with 16 bases in between. The TCR comes from an adult with an advanced solid tumor such as melanoma, head and neck, liver or kidney cancer. The genes are TRBV19 and TRBJ1-5; unclear D gene. Source: CD4+ or CD8+ T cells sorted from blood, taken in a trial of the OX40 agonist ivuxolimab. The CDR3 protein is CASSIEGWRRLHF. CDR3 coding DNA: TGTGCCAGTAGTATAGAGGGGTGGCGACGGTTACATTTT.